Following are 18 T cell receptor beta chains from one sample sequenced in a study of T cell repertoires in cytomegalovirus infection. TCRdb itself ran the reads through MiXCR, one entry per CDR3 protein. The data hold hundreds of thousands of distinct CDR3 sequences, with roughly 24% observed a single time. The sequenced material came from CD8+ T cells from PBMCs. Source of these receptors: a human donor in good health (CMV status not recorded). Some clones in this sample may be carry-over from other donors' samples.

This clonotype was found a few times. The rearrangement links TRBV12-3 or TRBV12-4 to TRBJ2-7; weak D call: TRBD2 (5 bases). The V and J ends lost 1 base and 2 bases respectively, with 9 bases between them. The CDR3 sequence is 14 residues long. Here the CDR3 DNA reads TGTGCCAGCAGTTTAGGAGGGAATCCCTACGAGCAGTACTTC. This translates into CASSLGGNPYEQYF.

This clonotype showed up many times. The J gene is TRBJ2-2, the V gene TRBV12-3 or TRBV12-4; D is ambiguous. The CDR3 is 12 amino acids. The V gene lost 8 bases and the J gene lost 3 bases, with 7 bases spanning the gap. The CDR3 loop reads CASWQHTGELFF. The CDR3 DNA is TGTGCCAGCTGGCAGCACACCGGGGAGCTGTTTTTT.

The chain's CDR3 is CASSEAGGAIRYF. The CDR3 DNA sequence: TGTGCCAGCAGTGAGGCCGGGGGCGCCATTCGTTACTTC. This chain joins TRBV2 and TRBJ2-5; possibly TRBD1 or TRBD2 for D (6 bases each). CDR1 is SNHLY and CDR2 is FYNNEI in the germline V gene. The CDR3 has 13 residues. The V end was cut by 3 bases, the J end by 14 bases, with 19 bases between.

The J gene is TRBJ2-7, the V gene TRBV10-3; TRBD1 agrees at 11 bases. Germline V gives CDR1 ENHRY, CDR2 SYGVKD. The CDR3 length is 16 residues. J lost 2 bases, V lost 4 bases, and 7 bases had no gene match. The CDR3 is CAISVGDRGSPYEQYF. In DNA, the CDR3 is TGTGCCATCAGTGTGGGGGACAGGGGGAGTCCCTACGAGCAGTACTTC.

This clonotype occurred a few times. This chain joins TRBV6-5 and TRBJ1-1, with D possibly matching TRBD1 (6 bases). Trimming took 3 bases from V and 7 from J, leaving 12 bases between them. Germline CDR1 is MNHEY and CDR2 is SVGAGI. CDR3 length: 13 amino acids. CDR3 in amino acids: CASSYGQGSEAFF. DNA for the CDR3: TGTGCCAGCAGTTATGGCCAGGGGAGTGAAGCTTTCTTT.

The chain links TRBV7-9 to TRBJ1-1; maybe TRBD1 (6 bases). V was shortened by 4 bases and J by 3 bases, with 9 bases between the two germline ends. The CDR3 runs 13 residues. Per germline, CDR1 SEHNR and CDR2 FQNEAQ (reference sequence). Here the CDR3 DNA reads TGTGCCAGCAGCTCAGGGGCGGACACTGAAGCTTTCTTT. It is translated as CASSSGADTEAFF.

This clonotype was observed a few times. The chain combines TRBV10-3 with TRBJ2-7, with D uncertain. The length of the CDR3 is 12 residues. The V gene lost 0 bases and the J gene lost 5 bases, with 5 bases spanning the gap. Germline V CDR1 and CDR2: ENHRY, SYGVKD. This CDR3 is CAISESLHEQYV. For the CDR3, the DNA is TGTGCCATCAGTGAGTCGCTGCACGAGCAGTACGTC.

This clonotype has at least ten counts. The J gene is TRBJ2-7, the V gene TRBV11-3; 7 bases line up with TRBD1. This CDR3 is 14 amino acids long. After removal of 2 bases from V and 1 base from J, the junction contained 2 bases not matched to a gene. CDR1 SGHNT and CDR2 YENEEA come from the germline V gene. CDR3 loop: CASSLPGQSYEQYF. CDR3 nucleotides: TGTGCCAGCAGCTTACCGGGACAGTCCTACGAGCAGTACTTC. The full variable domain, completed using reference TRBV11-3 and TRBJ2-7, is EAGVVQSPRYKIIEKKQPVAFWCNPISGHNTLYWYLQNLGQGPELLIRYENEEAVDDSQLPKDRFSAERLKGVDSTLKIQPAELGDSAVYLCASSLPGQSYEQYFGPGTRLTVT.

The V and J genes are TRBV7-9 and TRBJ1-1; no firm D call. V was cut by 5 bases and J by 8 bases, with 12 bases left in between. Germline V gene data show CDR1 as SEHNR and CDR2 as FQNEAQ (reference sequence). CDR3 length: 12 residues. In DNA, the CDR3 is TGTGCCAGCAGCCCCGATGGCCGAGAAGCTTTCTTT. Encoded protein: CASSPDGREAFF.

This clonotype was counted at least ten times. The J gene is TRBJ2-5, the V gene TRBV6-2 or TRBV6-3; D could derive from TRBD1 or TRBD2 (6 bases each). With 6 bases removed from V and 5 bases from J, the gap between germline ends came to 19 bases. Germline values: CDR1 MNHEY, CDR2 SVGEGT. The CDR3 extends over 15 amino acids. The CDR3, as DNA: TGTGCCAGCAGGGGACTGACAGGCACTGAGGAGACCCAGTACTTC. This sequence encodes CASRGLTGTEETQYF.

This clonotype was seen many times. V usage is TRBV7-9 and J usage is TRBJ2-1, with 7 bases matching TRBD2. Germline V gene lookup returns CDR1 SEHNR and CDR2 FQNEAQ (reference sequence). V trimming: 5 bases; J trimming: 2 bases; junction bases outside the gene matches: 3. CDR3 length equals 14 residues. CDR3 sequence: CASSLREAYNEQFF. In DNA, the CDR3 is TGTGCCAGCAGCCTCCGGGAGGCCTACAATGAGCAGTTCTTC. The full variable domain, in which reference TRBV7-9 and TRBJ2-1 provide the parts outside the CDR3, is DTGVSQNPRHKITKRGQNVTFRCDPISEHNRLYWYRQTLGQGPEFLTYFQNEAQLEKSRLLSDRFSAERPKGSFSTLEIQRTEQGDSAMYLCASSLREAYNEQFFGPGTRLTVL.

This clonotype showed up just a few times. The chain links TRBV4-1 to TRBJ2-7; TRBD2 aligns across 7 bases. The CDR3 has 15 amino acids. V trimming: 0 bases; J trimming: 3 bases; junction bases outside the gene matches: 5. CDR1 is MGHRA and CDR2 is YSYEKL in the germline V gene. CDR3 region: CASSQETLAVYEQYF. DNA for the CDR3: TGCGCCAGCAGCCAAGAGACCCTAGCGGTCTACGAGCAGTACTTC.

This clonotype was found once. This could be a read error, since a much larger clone is one nucleotide away. This sequence joins TRBV7-8 and TRBJ2-3; the D gene could be TRBD1 or TRBD2 (6 bases each). Germline CDR1 is SGHVS and CDR2 is FQNEAQ. This CDR3 has 17 amino acids. The CDR3 region is CASSFFPGGPAEDMQYF. The CDR3 coding sequence is TGTGCCAGCAGCTTTTTCCCTGGGGGGCCCGCTGAGGATATGCAGTATTTT.

In its sample, this clonotype was seen a few times. This chain links TRBV2 with TRBJ2-7; 8 bases match TRBD1. Germline V CDR1 and CDR2: SNHLY, FYNNEI. The CDR3 is made up of 13 amino acids. V lost 7 bases to trimming and J lost 2 bases; unmatched junction nucleotides: 4. The CDR3 DNA sequence: TGTGCCAGCAAGGGACAGGCGGCCTACGAGCAGTACGTC. As protein: CASKGQAAYEQYV.

This clonotype was seen repeatedly, ten times or more. The chain links TRBV7-2 to TRBJ2-2; 7 nucleotides line up with TRBD1. Losses at the gene ends were 1 base for V and 7 bases for J; bases not matched to a gene: 6. The CDR3 totals 15 residues. Germline V gives CDR1 SGHTA, CDR2 FQGNSA. CDR3: CASSLEGDRGGELFF. CDR3 nucleotides: TGTGCCAGCAGCTTAGAGGGGGACAGAGGCGGGGAGCTGTTTTTT.

The chain joins TRBV2 to TRBJ2-5; D perhaps matches TRBD1 (5 bases). V was pared by 4 bases and J by 0 bases, with 12 bases between. CDR1 SNHLY and CDR2 FYNNEI come from the germline V gene. This CDR3 contains 15 residues. The CDR3, as DNA: TGTGCCAGCAGTGGCCCCGACAGCCACCAAGAGACCCAGTACTTC. This sequence encodes CASSGPDSHQETQYF. Looking up the rest from reference TRBV2 and TRBJ2-5 gives the full variable domain: EPEVTQTPSHQVTQMGQEVILRCVPISNHLYFYWYRQILGQKVEFLVSFYNNEISEKSEIFDDQFSVERPDGSNFTLKIRSTKLEDSAMYFCASSGPDSHQETQYFGPGTRLLVL.

There are many counts of this clonotype. This chain joins TRBV6-2 or TRBV6-3 and TRBJ2-5; 8 bases are a match to TRBD1. The length of the CDR3 is 14 residues. Per the germline V gene, CDR1 is MNHEY and CDR2 is SVGEGT. Unmatched junction bases numbered 5, after V lost 7 bases and J lost 1 base. CDR3 amino acids: CASNPGQAQETQYF. In DNA form, the CDR3 reads TGTGCCAGCAACCCGGGACAGGCCCAAGAGACCCAGTACTTC.

This clonotype was detected a few times. The chain has TRBV12-3 or TRBV12-4 and TRBJ2-1; tentatively, D is TRBD1 or TRBD2 (5 bases each). The CDR3 sequence is 14 residues long. Trimming removed 2 bases from V and 7 bases from J, with 12 bases in between. In DNA form, the CDR3 reads TGTGCCAGCAGTTTAACAGGTTCGGGGAATGAGCAGTTCTTC. Protein sequence: CASSLTGSGNEQFF.